This T cell receptor beta chain emerged from a study of blood T cell repertoires in COVID-19. Germline V gene data show CDR1 as SEHNR and CDR2 as FQNEAQ (reference sequence). Trimming at V came to 6 bases and at J to 5 bases, leaving 12 bases not matched to a gene. There are 17 residues in the CDR3. Original analysis: Reference gene primer amplification in the assay estimated nucleated cell counts. Produced via immunoSEQ multiplex PCR; TCRdb's table is partial and in-frame only. V, J and clone size reflect that table, while D and trimming were determined from the DNA. This sample has about 400,000 clones, with around nine tenths found just once. The participants were between about 18 and 90 years old and came from about two dozen US areas. Assignments of participants to cohorts depended upon their own reported clinical history.

The source is a woman aged 45 to 65 who had recovered from COVID-19. Sample: PBMCs or T cells enriched from blood (not recorded which). V usage is TRBV7-9 and J usage is TRBJ2-3, with 12 bases aligning to TRBD1. The CDR3 DNA is TGTGCCAGCAGTACGGGACAGGGGGCTCGTTCAGTAGATACGCAGTATTTT. Residues: CASSTGQGARSVDTQYF. The full variable domain, with the rest looked up from reference TRBV7-9 and TRBJ2-3, is DTGVSQNPRHKITKRGQNVTFRCDPISEHNRLYWYRQTLGQGPEFLTYFQNEAQLEKSRLLSDRFSAERPKGSFSTLEIQRTEQGDSAMYLCASSTGQGARSVDTQYFGPGTRLTVL.